The rows below give T cell receptor beta chains drawn from one sample of a study of Tregs in tolerant kidney transplant recipients. Profiling relied on immunoSEQ multiplex PCR, and the TCRdb table lists in-frame clones only, not all of them. Of about 100,000 clones detected, over 85% appear once; the ten largest clones hold 0.4% to 0.55%. The source material was CD4+ T cells from blood, sampled before the transplant. These receptors all stem from a human donor who received a combined kidney and bone marrow transplant. CDR3s include the opening cysteine and the closing phenylalanine or tryptophan. Fields, in order: J gene, D gene, clone size, V gene, CDR3 protein, CDR3 DNA. A D gene is named only where the DNA matches it firmly. Rows may omit the clone size; those that give it use once, few, many or a size class.

j_gene: TRBJ2-1
d_gene: TRBD2
abundance: -
v_gene: TRBV19
CDR3aa: CASSTTSGGMKQFF
CDR3nt: TGTGCCAGTAGTACAACTAGCGGGGGGATGAAGCAGTTCTTC

j_gene: TRBJ1-2
d_gene: -
abundance: once
v_gene: TRBV6-6
CDR3aa: CASSSGRVDYGYTF
CDR3nt: TGTGCCAGCAGTTCGGGCAGGGTGGACTATGGCTACACCTTC

j_gene: TRBJ2-1
d_gene: TRBD2
abundance: -
v_gene: TRBV5-1
CDR3aa: CASSLALAGVNEQFF
CDR3nt: TGCGCCAGCAGCTTGGCCCTAGCGGGGGTAAATGAGCAGTTCTTC

j_gene: TRBJ2-2
d_gene: TRBD2
abundance: -
v_gene: TRBV27
CDR3aa: CASSSGLAGRVRAGELFF
CDR3nt: TGTGCCAGCAGTTCGGGACTAGCGGGAAGAGTTCGTGCCGGGGAGCTGTTTTTT

j_gene: TRBJ1-6
d_gene: -
abundance: once
v_gene: TRBV7-6
CDR3aa: CASSLLPGNSPLHF
CDR3nt: TGTGCCAGCAGTCTTCTTCCAGGGAATTCACCCCTCCACTTT

j_gene: TRBJ1-2
d_gene: -
abundance: once
v_gene: TRBV19
CDR3aa: CASSMPGQSNYGYTF
CDR3nt: TGTGCCAGTAGTATGCCCGGACAGTCTAACTATGGCTACACCTTC

j_gene: TRBJ2-3
d_gene: TRBD2
abundance: -
v_gene: TRBV10-3
CDR3aa: CATSVREGTDTQYF
CDR3nt: TGTGCCACCTCCGTCCGGGAGGGGACAGATACGCAGTATTTT

j_gene: TRBJ2-3
d_gene: TRBD2
abundance: -
v_gene: TRBV29-1
CDR3aa: CSVVTSGTSTDTQYF
CDR3nt: TGCAGCGTCGTCACTAGCGGCACTAGCACAGATACGCAGTATTTT

j_gene: TRBJ2-7
d_gene: TRBD1
abundance: -
v_gene: TRBV10-3
CDR3aa: CAIKGHRGTSYEQYF
CDR3nt: TGTGCCATCAAAGGGCACAGGGGTACATCCTACGAGCAGTACTTC

j_gene: TRBJ1-5
d_gene: -
abundance: -
v_gene: TRBV28
CDR3aa: CASQRRRGENQPQHF
CDR3nt: TGTGCCAGCCAAAGGAGGAGGGGTGAGAATCAGCCCCAGCATTTT

j_gene: TRBJ2-7
d_gene: -
abundance: -
v_gene: TRBV7-5
CDR3aa: CVRSLYGGQGPFYEQYF
CDR3nt: TGTGTCAGAAGCTTGTACGGTGGACAGGGGCCGTTTTACGAGCAGTACTTC

j_gene: TRBJ1-1
d_gene: -
abundance: once
v_gene: TRBV18
CDR3aa: CASLVRESTEAFF
CDR3nt: TGTGCCAGCTTAGTCCGGGAGAGCACTGAAGCTTTCTTT

j_gene: TRBJ2-7
d_gene: TRBD2
abundance: -
v_gene: TRBV25-1
CDR3aa: CASSELSGISGLSYEQYF
CDR3nt: TGTGCCAGCAGTGAATTGAGCGGGATCAGCGGACTCTCCTACGAGCAGTACTTC